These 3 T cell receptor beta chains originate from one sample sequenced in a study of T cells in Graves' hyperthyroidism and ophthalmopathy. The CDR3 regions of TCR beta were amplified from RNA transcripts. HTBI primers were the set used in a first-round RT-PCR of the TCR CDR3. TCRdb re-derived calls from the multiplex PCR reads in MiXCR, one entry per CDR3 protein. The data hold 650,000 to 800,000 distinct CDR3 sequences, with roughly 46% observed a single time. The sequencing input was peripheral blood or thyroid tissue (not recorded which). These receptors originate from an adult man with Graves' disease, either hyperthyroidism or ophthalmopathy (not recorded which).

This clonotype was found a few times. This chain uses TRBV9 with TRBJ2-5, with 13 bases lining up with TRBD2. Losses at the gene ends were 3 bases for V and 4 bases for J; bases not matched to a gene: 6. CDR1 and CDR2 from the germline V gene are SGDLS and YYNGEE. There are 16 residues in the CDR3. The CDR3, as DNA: TGTGCCAGCAGCGCAGGACTAGCGGGAGTCTCAGAGACCCAGTACTTC. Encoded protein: CASSAGLAGVSETQYF.

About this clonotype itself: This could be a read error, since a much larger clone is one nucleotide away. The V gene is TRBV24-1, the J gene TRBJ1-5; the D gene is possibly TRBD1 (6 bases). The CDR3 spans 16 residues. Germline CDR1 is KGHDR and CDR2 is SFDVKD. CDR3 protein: CATSASTGLSNQPRHF. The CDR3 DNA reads TGTGCCACCAGTGCCTCAACAGGGCTTAGCAATCAGCCCCGGCATTTT.

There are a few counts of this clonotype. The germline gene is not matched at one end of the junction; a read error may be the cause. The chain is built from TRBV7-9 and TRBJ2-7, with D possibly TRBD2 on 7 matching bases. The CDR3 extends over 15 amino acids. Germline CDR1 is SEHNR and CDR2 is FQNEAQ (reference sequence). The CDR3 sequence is CASSQAGHGSYEQYF. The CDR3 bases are TGCGCCAGCAGCCAAGCGGGACACGGTTCCTACGAGCAGTACTTC. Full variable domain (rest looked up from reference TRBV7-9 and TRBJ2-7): DTGVSQNPRHKITKRGQNVTFRCDPISEHNRLYWYRQTLGQGPEFLTYFQNEAQLEKSRLLSDRFSAERPKGSFSTLEIQRTEQGDSAMYLCASSQAGHGSYEQYFGPGTRLTVT.